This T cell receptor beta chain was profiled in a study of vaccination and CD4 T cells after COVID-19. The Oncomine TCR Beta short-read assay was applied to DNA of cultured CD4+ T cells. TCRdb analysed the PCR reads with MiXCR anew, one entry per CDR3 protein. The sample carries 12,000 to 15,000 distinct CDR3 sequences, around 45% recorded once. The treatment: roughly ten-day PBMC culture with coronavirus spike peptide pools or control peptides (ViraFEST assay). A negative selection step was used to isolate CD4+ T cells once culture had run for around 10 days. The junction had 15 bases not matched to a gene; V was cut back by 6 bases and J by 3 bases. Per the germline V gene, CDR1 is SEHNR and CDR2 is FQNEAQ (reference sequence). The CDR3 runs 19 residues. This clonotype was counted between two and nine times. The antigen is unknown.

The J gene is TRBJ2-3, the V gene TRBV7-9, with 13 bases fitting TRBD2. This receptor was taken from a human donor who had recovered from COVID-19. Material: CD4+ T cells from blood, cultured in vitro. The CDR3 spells CASRPPRTSGGNRTDTQYF. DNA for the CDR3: TGTGCCAGCAGACCACCGAGGACTAGCGGGGGTAACCGAACAGATACGCAGTATTTT.